The clone carrying this T cell receptor beta chain was seen repeatedly, ten times or more. The antigen is undetermined. By 5'RACE template switching, TCR cDNA was produced, with a universal primer site and UMIs added in the process. Each CDR3 protein gets one entry after TCRdb re-called the 5' RACE reads with MiXCR. The repertoire holds under 80,000 distinct CDR3 sequences, 7.4% seen once, with roughly a third in the top ten. This CDR3 comprises 18 residues. V was clipped by 1 base and J by 2 bases, with 19 bases between them. Looked up from germline, CDR1 is LNHNV and CDR2 is YYDKDF (reference sequence). This sample stems from a study of T cells after yellow fever vaccination. Study as a whole: Fractions containing few cells were prepared with SMART-Seq v4 Ultra Low Input. Broader study findings: The booster response re-showed most primary clones: roughly 97% CD4, approximately 86% CD8.

Sequencing was performed on CD8+ T cells sorted from PBMCs, taken 15 days after the yellow fever booster vaccination. This TCR was recovered from a man between 25 and 39 years old who received the YFV17D yellow fever vaccine. This chain connects TRBV15 to TRBJ2-3; D might be TRBD2 (6 bases). The CDR3 loop is CATSRGLEESWATDTQYF. CDR3 in DNA: TGTGCCACCAGCAGAGGACTAGAAGAGTCGTGGGCCACAGATACGCAGTATTTT.